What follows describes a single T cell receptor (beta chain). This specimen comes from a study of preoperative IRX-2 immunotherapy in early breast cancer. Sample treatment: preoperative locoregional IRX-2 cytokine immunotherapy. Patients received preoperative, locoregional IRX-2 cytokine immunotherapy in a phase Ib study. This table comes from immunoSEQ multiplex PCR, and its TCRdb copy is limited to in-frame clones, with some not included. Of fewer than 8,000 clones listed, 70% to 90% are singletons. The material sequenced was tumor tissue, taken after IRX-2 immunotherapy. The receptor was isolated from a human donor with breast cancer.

CDR3 sequence reads: CASSLAEYFAEETQYF. The CDR3 DNA sequence: TGTGCCAGCAGCTTAGCAGAGTATTTTGCAGAAGAGACCCAGTACTTC. V and J are TRBV7-1 and TRBJ2-5; the D is unclear. TRBV7-1 falls under the ORF class, with uncertain function. The V gene lost 4 bases and the J gene lost 3 bases, with 18 bases spanning the gap. The CDR3 totals 16 residues.